The clone carrying this TCR beta chain was recorded a few times. Time point noted: peripheral blood 6 weeks after treatment start. TCRdb keeps only in-frame clones here, not all; method: immunoSEQ multiplex PCR. Found here are 45,000 to 60,000 clones, 88% of them singletons; the top ten hold less than 3%. The sample belongs to a study of PD-L1 blockade in urothelial cancer. Germline CDR1 is MNHNS and CDR2 is SASEGT. Trimming removed 8 bases at V and 4 bases at J, with 9 bases between. There are 12 residues in the CDR3. This receptor was identified in a man aged 60-69 years with urothelial cancer. V gene TRBV6-1 combines with J gene TRBJ1-5; possible D gene TRBD1, 5 bases. The sample was PBMCs, taken around atezolizumab (anti-PD-L1) treatment. In DNA, the CDR3 is TGTGCCAGCGCAGGGAGGAATCAGCCCCAGCATTTT. Its protein product is CASAGRNQPQHF.